The 9 T cell receptor beta chains in this list originate from one sample, sequenced in a study of cytomegalovirus exposure and HLA in healthy donors. This table comes from immunoSEQ multiplex PCR, and its TCRdb copy is limited to in-frame clones, with some not included. The sample yields some 130,000 clones, 89% seen once. The source material was PBMCs. The receptors derive from a woman aged 18 to 35 in good health and CMV-seronegative.

The chain couples TRBV6-5 to TRBJ2-1; 12 bases line up with TRBD2. The germline V gene encodes CDR1 MNHEY and CDR2 SVGAGI. With V trimmed by 4 bases and J by 6 bases, 1 base remained unmatched. The CDR3 contains 14 residues. CDR3 DNA sequence: TGTGCCAGCAGTTCTAGCGGGGGGGCCAATGAGCAGTTCTTC. Translating gives CASSSSGGANEQFF.

The rearrangement uses TRBV5-4 and TRBJ2-3; 7 nucleotides match TRBD1. The CDR3 length is 15 residues. CDR1 and CDR2 (germline): SGHNT, YYREEE (reference sequence). The V gene end was trimmed by 2 bases and the J gene end by 2 bases; junction bases not matched to a gene: 5. For the CDR3, the DNA is TGTGCCAGCAGCTTCAGGACAGGTTCCACAGATACGCAGTATTTT. Amino acids: CASSFRTGSTDTQYF.

V and J are TRBV27 and TRBJ2-7; a possible D gene is TRBD2 (5 bases). This CDR3 has 15 residues. Trimming stripped 2 bases from V and 4 bases from J, with 15 bases between. Germline lookup yields CDR1 MNHEY and CDR2 SMNVEV (reference sequence). DNA of the CDR3: TGTGCCAGCAGTTTAGGACTGCCCGTCGGGTACGAGCAGTACTTC. Amino acid sequence: CASSLGLPVGYEQYF.

The V gene is TRBV7-2, the J gene TRBJ1-2, with D maybe TRBD1 (5 bases). The V and J ends lost 1 base and 8 bases respectively, with 17 bases between them. There are 15 residues in the CDR3. Germline V gene sequence: CDR1 SGHTA, CDR2 FQGNSA. The CDR3 loop is CASSLGGGGLSGYTF. The DNA of the CDR3 is TGTGCCAGCAGCTTAGGTGGGGGGGGTTTGAGCGGCTACACCTTC.

The chain couples TRBV2 to TRBJ2-3, with 9 bases that match TRBD1. The V gene end was trimmed by 4 bases and the J gene end by 5 bases; junction bases not matched to a gene: 4. The CDR3 totals 14 residues. Germline V gene lookup returns CDR1 SNHLY and CDR2 FYNNEI. CDR3 DNA sequence: TGTGCCAGCAGTGGACAGGGGGGAGGAGATACGCAGTATTTT. As protein: CASSGQGGGDTQYF.

The chain is built from TRBV7-2 and TRBJ1-1; 9 bases fit TRBD1. Germline CDR1 and CDR2: SGHTA and FQGNSA. V shed 1 base and J 10 bases; nucleotides not matched to a gene: 7. This CDR3 spans 14 amino acids. The CDR3 sequence is CASSLDRGRVRAFF. CDR3 nucleotides: TGTGCCAGCAGCTTAGACAGGGGGCGGGTAAGAGCTTTCTTT.

This clone came up once. This chain links TRBV27 with TRBJ2-5; TRBD2 is a possible D gene (5 bases). The CDR3 loop spans 16 amino acids. Germline-derived CDR1 and CDR2 are MNHEY and SMNVEV (reference sequence). V was clipped by 4 bases and J by 1 base, with 16 bases between them. CDR3 loop: CASSSLSLRGQETQYF. In nucleotides, the CDR3 is TGTGCCAGCAGTTCACTGAGCCTCCGGGGCCAAGAGACCCAGTACTTC.

CDR3 region: CASSDRASGQETQYF. The CDR3 DNA reads TGTGCCAGCAGCGATCGGGCTAGCGGACAAGAGACCCAGTACTTC. The chain is built from TRBV11-3 and TRBJ2-5, with 7 bases fitting TRBD2. The CDR3 totals 15 residues. From germline, CDR1 is SGHNT and CDR2 YENEEA. V shed 5 bases, J shed 2 bases, and the junction held 8 bases outside the gene matches.

In its sample, this clone was seen once. J is TRBJ1-4 and V is TRBV4-1, with D perhaps matching TRBD1 (5 bases). V lost 1 base and J lost 6, with 15 bases in between. This CDR3 is built from 16 residues. Germline loops: CDR1 MGHRA, CDR2 YSYEKL. The CDR3 loop reads CASSQVAGRGDEKLFF. The CDR3 DNA follows: TGCGCCAGCAGCCAAGTCGCCGGTCGGGGGGATGAAAAACTGTTTTTT.